This T cell receptor beta chain was sequenced in a study of T cell responses to AZD1222 COVID-19 vaccine. The ends lost 1 base at V and 6 bases at J; junction bases unmatched: 8. Germline CDR1 is MNHNS and CDR2 is SASEGT. The CDR3 has 15 residues. Generated by immunoSEQ multiplex PCR, the TCRdb table keeps only in-frame clones and is missing some. The sample includes 160,000 or so clones, just over 90% seen only once; the top ten take around 4.5%. The study's findings and limits: Across spike, vaccine-associated CD4 TCRs were found, dominant at 160-218 and 743-854. Just a handful of AZD1222 recipients tested seropositive at baseline.

On this clone itself: What it binds is unknown.

Material: peripheral blood, obtained on day 0 of MenACWY control vaccination. The genes are TRBV6-1 and TRBJ1-2, with 7 bases identical to TRBD1. This TCR was sampled from an adult in good health. CDR3 bases: TGTGCCAGCAGTGAAGTCCCCAGGGGGGCCCATGGCTACACCTTC. Its translation is CASSEVPRGAHGYTF.